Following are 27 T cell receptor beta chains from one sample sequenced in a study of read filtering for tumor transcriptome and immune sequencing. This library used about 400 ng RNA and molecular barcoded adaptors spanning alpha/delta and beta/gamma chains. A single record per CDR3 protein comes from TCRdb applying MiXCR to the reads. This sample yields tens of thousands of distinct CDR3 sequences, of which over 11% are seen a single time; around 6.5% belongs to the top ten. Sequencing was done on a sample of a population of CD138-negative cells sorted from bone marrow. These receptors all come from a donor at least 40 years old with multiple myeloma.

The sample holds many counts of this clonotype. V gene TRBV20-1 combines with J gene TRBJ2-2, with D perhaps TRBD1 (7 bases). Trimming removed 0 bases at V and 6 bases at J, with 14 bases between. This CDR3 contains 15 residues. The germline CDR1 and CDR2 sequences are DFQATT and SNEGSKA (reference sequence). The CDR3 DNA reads TGCAGTGCTAGAGATCGCCAGGGGGGAGCCGGGGAGCTGTTTTTT. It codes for CSARDRQGGAGELFF.

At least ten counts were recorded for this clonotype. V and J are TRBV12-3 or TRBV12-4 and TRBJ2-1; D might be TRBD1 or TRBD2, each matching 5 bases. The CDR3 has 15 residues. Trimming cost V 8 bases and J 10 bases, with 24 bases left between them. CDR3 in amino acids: CASHKSRGEGKEQFF. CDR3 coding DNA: TGTGCCAGCCATAAGTCAAGGGGCGAGGGAAAAGAGCAGTTCTTC.

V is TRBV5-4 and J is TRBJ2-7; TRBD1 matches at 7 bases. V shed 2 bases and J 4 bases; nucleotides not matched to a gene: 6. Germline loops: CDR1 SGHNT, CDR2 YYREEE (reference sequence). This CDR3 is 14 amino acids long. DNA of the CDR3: TGTGCCAGCAGCTTTCAAGGGGGCGCGTACGAGCAGTACTTC. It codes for CASSFQGGAYEQYF.

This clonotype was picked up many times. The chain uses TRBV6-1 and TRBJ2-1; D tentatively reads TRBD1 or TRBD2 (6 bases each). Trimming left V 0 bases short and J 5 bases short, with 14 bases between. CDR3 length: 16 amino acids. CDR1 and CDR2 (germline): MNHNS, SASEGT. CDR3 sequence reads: CASSEALGGANNEQFF. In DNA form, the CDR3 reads TGTGCCAGCAGTGAAGCGCTGGGGGGCGCGAACAATGAGCAGTTCTTC.

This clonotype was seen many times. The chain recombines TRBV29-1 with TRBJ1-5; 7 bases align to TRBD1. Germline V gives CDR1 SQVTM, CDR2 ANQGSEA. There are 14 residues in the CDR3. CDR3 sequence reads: CNVAGQNSNQPQHF. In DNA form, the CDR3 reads TGCAACGTCGCGGGACAGAATAGCAATCAGCCCCAGCATTTT. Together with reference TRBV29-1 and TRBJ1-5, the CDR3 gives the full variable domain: SAVISQKPSRDICQRGTSLTIQCQVDSQVTMMFWYRQQPGQSLTLIATANQGSEATYESGFVIDKFPISRPNLTFSTLTVSNMSPEDSSIYLCNVAGQNSNQPQHFGDGTRLSIL.

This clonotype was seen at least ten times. The CDR3 DNA follows: TGTGCCACTTCGGGGGGGGCGCGCACTGAAGCTTTCTTT. This codes for CATSGGARTEAFF. This rearrangement joins TRBV6-6 to TRBJ1-1, with D possibly being TRBD1 (6 bases). Trimming stripped 10 bases from V and 4 bases from J, with 16 bases between. The germline V gene encodes CDR1 MNHNY and CDR2 SVGAGI (reference sequence). CDR3 length: 13 residues.

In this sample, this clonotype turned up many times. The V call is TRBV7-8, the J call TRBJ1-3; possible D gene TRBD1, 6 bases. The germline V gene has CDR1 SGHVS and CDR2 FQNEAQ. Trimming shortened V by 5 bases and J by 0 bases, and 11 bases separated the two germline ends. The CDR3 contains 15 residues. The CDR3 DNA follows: TGTGCCAGCAGCGATACAGGGATCTCTGGAAACACCATATATTTT. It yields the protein CASSDTGISGNTIYF.

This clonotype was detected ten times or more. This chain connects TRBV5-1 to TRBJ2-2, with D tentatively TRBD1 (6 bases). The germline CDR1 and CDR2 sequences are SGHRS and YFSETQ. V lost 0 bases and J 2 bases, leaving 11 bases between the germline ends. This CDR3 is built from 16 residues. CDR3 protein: CASSLDGTPNTGELFF. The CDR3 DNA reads TGCGCCAGCAGCTTGGACGGGACACCCAACACCGGGGAGCTGTTTTTT.

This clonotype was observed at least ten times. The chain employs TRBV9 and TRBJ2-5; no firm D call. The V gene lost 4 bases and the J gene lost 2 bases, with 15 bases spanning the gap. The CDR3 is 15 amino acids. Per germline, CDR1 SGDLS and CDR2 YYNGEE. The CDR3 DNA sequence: TGTGCCAGCAGCCCCAACGGACGGAAACAAGAGACCCAGTACTTC. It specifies CASSPNGRKQETQYF.

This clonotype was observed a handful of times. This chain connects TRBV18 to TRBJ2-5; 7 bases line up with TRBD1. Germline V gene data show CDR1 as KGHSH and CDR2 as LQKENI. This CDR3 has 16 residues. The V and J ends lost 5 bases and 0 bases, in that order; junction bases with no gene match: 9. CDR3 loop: CASSTNRGRDQETQYF. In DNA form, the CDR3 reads TGTGCCAGCTCAACAAACAGGGGACGGGACCAAGAGACCCAGTACTTC.

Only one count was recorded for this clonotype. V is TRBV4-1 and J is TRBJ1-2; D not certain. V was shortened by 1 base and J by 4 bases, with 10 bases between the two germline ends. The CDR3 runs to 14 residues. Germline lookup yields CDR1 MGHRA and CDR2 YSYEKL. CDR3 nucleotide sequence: TGCGCCAGCAGCCAAGTCGGGGAGATCTATGGCTACACCTTC. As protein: CASSQVGEIYGYTF.

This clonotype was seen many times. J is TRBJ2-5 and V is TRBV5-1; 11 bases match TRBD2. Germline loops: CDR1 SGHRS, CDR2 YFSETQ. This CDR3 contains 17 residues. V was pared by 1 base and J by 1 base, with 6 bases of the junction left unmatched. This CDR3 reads CASSLRPSGRSQETQYF. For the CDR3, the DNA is TGCGCCAGCAGCTTGAGGCCTAGCGGGAGGAGCCAAGAGACCCAGTACTTC.

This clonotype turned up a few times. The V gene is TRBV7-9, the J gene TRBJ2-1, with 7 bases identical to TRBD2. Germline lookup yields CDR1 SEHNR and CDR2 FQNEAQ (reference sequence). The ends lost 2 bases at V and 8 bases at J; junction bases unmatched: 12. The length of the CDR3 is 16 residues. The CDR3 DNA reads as TGTGCCAGCAGCTTATACGAGGGAGGGCCTAGGGATGAGCAGTTCTTC. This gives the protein CASSLYEGGPRDEQFF.

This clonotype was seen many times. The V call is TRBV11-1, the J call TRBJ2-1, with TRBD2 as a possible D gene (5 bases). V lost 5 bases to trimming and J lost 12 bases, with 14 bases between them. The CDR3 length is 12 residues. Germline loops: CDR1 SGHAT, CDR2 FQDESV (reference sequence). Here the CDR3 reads CASSVRDLAQFF. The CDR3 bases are TGTGCCAGCAGCGTGAGGGATTTGGCGCAGTTCTTC.

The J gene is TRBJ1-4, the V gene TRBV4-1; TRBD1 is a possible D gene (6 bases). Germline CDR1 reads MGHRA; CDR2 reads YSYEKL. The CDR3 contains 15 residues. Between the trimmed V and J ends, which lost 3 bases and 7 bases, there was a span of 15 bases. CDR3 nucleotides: TGCGCCAGCAGCCACCCTGGGGGGCAGGTTGAAAAACTGTTTTTT. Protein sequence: CASSHPGGQVEKLFF.

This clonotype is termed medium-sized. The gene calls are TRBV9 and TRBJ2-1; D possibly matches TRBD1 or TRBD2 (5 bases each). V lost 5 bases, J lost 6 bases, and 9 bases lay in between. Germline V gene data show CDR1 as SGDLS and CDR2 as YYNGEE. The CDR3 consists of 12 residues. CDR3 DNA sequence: TGTGCCAGCAGGGGGGAATTCAATGAGCAGTTCTTC. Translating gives CASRGEFNEQFF.

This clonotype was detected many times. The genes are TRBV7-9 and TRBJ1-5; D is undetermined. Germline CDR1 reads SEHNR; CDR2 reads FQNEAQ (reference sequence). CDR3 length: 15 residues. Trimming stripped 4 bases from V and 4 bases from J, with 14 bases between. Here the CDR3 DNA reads TGTGCCAGCAGCTCCCCGGGAGGGCCTAATCAGCCCCAGCATTTT. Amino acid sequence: CASSSPGGPNQPQHF.

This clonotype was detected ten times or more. CDR3 sequence: CSARNLAGVDEQFF. The DNA of the CDR3 is TGCAGTGCTAGAAACCTGGCGGGAGTTGATGAGCAGTTCTTC. The chain is built from TRBV20-1 and TRBJ2-1, with 7 positions matching TRBD2. The V gene end was trimmed by 2 bases and the J gene end by 8 bases; junction bases not matched to a gene: 9. In germline, CDR1 is DFQATT, CDR2 SNEGSKA (reference sequence). This CDR3 spans 14 amino acids.

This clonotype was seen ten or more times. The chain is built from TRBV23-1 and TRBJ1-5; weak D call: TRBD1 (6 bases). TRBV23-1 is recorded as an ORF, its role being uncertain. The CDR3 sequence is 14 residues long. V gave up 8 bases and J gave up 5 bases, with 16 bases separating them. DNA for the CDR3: TGCGCCAGCTTTTGTCCGGGGGCGGATCAGCCCCAGCATTTT. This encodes CASFCPGADQPQHF.

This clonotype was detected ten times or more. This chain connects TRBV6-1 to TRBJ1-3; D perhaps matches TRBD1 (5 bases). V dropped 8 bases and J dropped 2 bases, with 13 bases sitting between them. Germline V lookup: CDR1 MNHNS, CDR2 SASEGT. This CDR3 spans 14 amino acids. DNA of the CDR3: TGTGCCAGCCAACCCACGGGACCTGGAAACACCATATATTTT. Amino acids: CASQPTGPGNTIYF.

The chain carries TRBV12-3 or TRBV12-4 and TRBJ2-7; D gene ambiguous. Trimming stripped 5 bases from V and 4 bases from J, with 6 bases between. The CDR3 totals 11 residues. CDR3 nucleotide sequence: TGTGCCAGCAGTCCAAAGTACGAGCAGTACTTC. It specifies CASSPKYEQYF.

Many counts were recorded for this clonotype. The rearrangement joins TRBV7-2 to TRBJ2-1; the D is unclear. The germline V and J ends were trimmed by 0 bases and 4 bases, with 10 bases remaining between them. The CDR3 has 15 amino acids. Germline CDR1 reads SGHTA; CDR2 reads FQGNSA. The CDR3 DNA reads TGTGCCAGCAGCTTAGCGACCGCGTCTTACAATGAGCAGTTCTTC. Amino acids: CASSLATASYNEQFF.

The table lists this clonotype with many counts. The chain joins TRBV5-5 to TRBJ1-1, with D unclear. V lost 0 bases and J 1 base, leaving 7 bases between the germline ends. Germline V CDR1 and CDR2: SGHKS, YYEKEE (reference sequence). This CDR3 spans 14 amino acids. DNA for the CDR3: TGTGCCAGCAGCTTGGAGGCCAAGAACACTGAAGCTTTCTTT. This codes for CASSLEAKNTEAFF.

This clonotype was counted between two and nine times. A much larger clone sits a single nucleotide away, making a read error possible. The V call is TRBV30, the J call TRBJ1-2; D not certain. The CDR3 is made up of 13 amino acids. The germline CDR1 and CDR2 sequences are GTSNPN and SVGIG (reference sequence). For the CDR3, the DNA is TGTGCCCGACGCGTGGAGGATAACTATGGCTACGCCTTC. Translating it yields CARRVEDNYGYAF.

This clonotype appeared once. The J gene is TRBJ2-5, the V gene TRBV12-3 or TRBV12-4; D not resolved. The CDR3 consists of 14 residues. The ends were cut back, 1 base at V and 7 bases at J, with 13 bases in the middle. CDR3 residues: CASSLGQLIGTQYF. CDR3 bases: TGTGCCAGCAGTTTAGGGCAGCTCATCGGGACCCAGTACTTC.

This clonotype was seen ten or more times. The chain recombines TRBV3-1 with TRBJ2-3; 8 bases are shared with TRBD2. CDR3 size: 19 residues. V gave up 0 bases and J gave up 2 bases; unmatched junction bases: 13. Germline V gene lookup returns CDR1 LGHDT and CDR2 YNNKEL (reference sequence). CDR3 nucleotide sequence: TGTGCCAGCAGCCAAGATGGCCCCTTTAGCGGGATAATCACAGATACGCAGTATTTT. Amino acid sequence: CASSQDGPFSGIITDTQYF.

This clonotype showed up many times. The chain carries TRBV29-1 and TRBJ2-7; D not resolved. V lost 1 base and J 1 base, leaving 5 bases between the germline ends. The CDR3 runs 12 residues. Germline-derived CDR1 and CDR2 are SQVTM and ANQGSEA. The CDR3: CSVEVSSYEQYF. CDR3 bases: TGCAGCGTTGAAGTCAGTTCCTACGAGCAGTACTTC.